Following are 31 T cell receptor beta chains from one sample sequenced in a study of blood T cell repertoires in COVID-19. The repertoire was sequenced with immunoSEQ multiplex PCR; TCRdb's copy has only in-frame clones and lacks some. Altogether approximately 50,000 clones are present, approximately 85% being singletons, with the ten largest covering approximately 6.5%. Material: peripheral blood. These receptors all come from a man aged 55 to 69 with acute or convalescent COVID-19.

The chain joins TRBV5-8 to TRBJ1-3; D may be TRBD1 (5 bases). Germline V gene lookup returns CDR1 SGHTS and CDR2 YDEGEE. V was cut by 3 bases and J by 0 bases, with 10 bases left in between. CDR3 length: 15 residues. The CDR3 DNA reads as TGTGCCAGCAGCTCGGGACTGCACTCTGGAAACACCATATATTTT. Translation gives CASSSGLHSGNTIYF.

Only a few counts were recorded for this clone. V gene TRBV28 combines with J gene TRBJ1-5; 7 bases are a match to TRBD1. Germline values: CDR1 MDHEN, CDR2 SYDVKM. This CDR3 contains 17 residues. V shed 4 bases and J 3 bases; nucleotides not matched to a gene: 12. CDR3 loop: CASSSPQWTGDNQPQHF. The CDR3, as DNA: TGTGCCAGCAGTTCACCACAATGGACAGGTGACAATCAGCCCCAGCATTTT.

This clone was observed a single time. The CDR3 protein is CASTLQREYDEQYF. As DNA, the CDR3 is TGTGCCAGCACCCTCCAGCGGGAGTATGACGAGCAGTACTTC. The chain uses TRBV28 and TRBJ2-7; 8 nucleotides agree with TRBD2. The V gene end was trimmed by 7 bases and the J gene end by 5 bases; junction bases not matched to a gene: 10. The CDR3 sequence is 14 residues long. Germline V CDR1 and CDR2: MDHEN, SYDVKM.

About this clone: At one boundary the junction diverges from the germline segment, which might be a read error. V usage is TRBV11-3 and J usage is TRBJ2-7; TRBD2 matches 8 bases. The CDR3 consists of 14 residues. The germline V gene has CDR1 SGHNT and CDR2 YENEEA. In nucleotides, the CDR3 is TGTGCCAGCAGCTTAGGGACTAGCTCCGACGAGCAGTACTTC. This gives the protein CASSLGTSSDEQYF.

J is TRBJ2-7 and V is TRBV2; 7 bases line up with TRBD1. Looked up from germline, CDR1 is SNHLY and CDR2 is FYNNEI. The CDR3 contains 13 residues. With 4 bases clipped from V and 3 bases from J, the junction kept 3 bases outside the gene matches. The CDR3 coding sequence is TGTGCCAGCAGTGCCCGGGACAGCTACGAGCAGTACTTC. Amino acids: CASSARDSYEQYF.

This chain uses TRBV28 with TRBJ1-6; D not certain. CDR3 length: 15 residues. Germline V CDR1 and CDR2: MDHEN, SYDVKM. V was cut by 3 bases and J by 6 bases, with 12 bases left in between. The CDR3 spells CASSFDSTVNSPLHF. The CDR3 coding sequence is TGTGCCAGCAGTTTTGACTCTACCGTTAATTCACCCCTCCACTTT.

V is TRBV3-1 (or the pseudogene TRBV3-2) and J is TRBJ2-5, with a weak D call TRBD1 (5 bases). V gave up 4 bases and J gave up 6 bases, with 15 bases separating them. This CDR3 has 14 amino acids. Germline CDR1 LGHDT, CDR2 YNNKEL (reference sequence). CDR3 nucleotides: TGTGCCAGCAGCCTTATAGGGGTTGATAAGACCCAGTACTTC. Residues: CASSLIGVDKTQYF.

The gene calls are TRBV9 and TRBJ2-2, with TRBD2 as a possible D gene (5 bases). Germline values: CDR1 SGDLS, CDR2 YYNGEE. The V and J ends lost 0 bases and 5 bases respectively, with 11 bases between them. The length of the CDR3 is 15 residues. CDR3 DNA: TGTGCCAGCAGCGTAGATATAGCGTGGACCGGGGAGCTGTTTTTT. It specifies CASSVDIAWTGELFF.

The gene calls are TRBV24-1 and TRBJ2-5; perhaps TRBD2 as D (7 bases). CDR3 length equals 15 residues. The germline CDR1 and CDR2 sequences are KGHDR and SFDVKD. V was clipped by 5 bases and J by 2 bases, with 14 bases between them. CDR3 amino acids: CATSGGGGLQETQYF. The CDR3 region has the DNA TGTGCCACCAGTGGGGGAGGGGGACTGCAAGAGACCCAGTACTTC.

This clone was observed once. The J gene is TRBJ2-3, the V gene TRBV5-1; 9 nucleotides match TRBD2. Per the germline V gene, CDR1 is SGHRS and CDR2 is YFSETQ. This CDR3 region has 17 residues. The trim removed 4 bases at V and 1 base at J, leaving 10 bases unmatched. Here the CDR3 reads CASSPRNSGSGTDTQYF. CDR3 coding DNA: TGCGCCAGCAGCCCCCGGAATAGCGGGAGTGGCACAGATACGCAGTATTTT. Based on the CDR3 plus reference TRBV5-1 and TRBJ2-3, the full variable domain is KAGVTQTPRYLIKTRGQQVTLSCSPISGHRSVSWYQQTPGQGLQFLFEYFSETQRNKGNFPGRFSGRQFSNSRSEMNVSTLELGDSALYLCASSPRNSGSGTDTQYFGPGTRLTVL.

This clone was picked up a small number of times. The chain uses TRBV6-5 and TRBJ1-5, with 7 positions matching TRBD1. V shed 4 bases, J shed 4 bases, and the junction held 4 bases outside the gene matches. Per the germline V gene, CDR1 is MNHEY and CDR2 is SVGAGI. The CDR3 covers 14 residues. The chain's CDR3 is CASSSRQGNQPQHF. The CDR3 coding sequence is TGTGCCAGCAGTTCTAGACAGGGAAATCAGCCCCAGCATTTT.

CDR3 nucleotides: TGCGCCAGCAGCTTGGGGGCGTTTACGGGAGGCTACGAGCAGTACTTC. Translated: CASSLGAFTGGYEQYF. This chain connects TRBV5-1 to TRBJ2-7; 7 nucleotides agree with TRBD2. The length of the CDR3 is 16 residues. The V and J ends lost 0 bases and 3 bases, in that order; junction bases with no gene match: 9. CDR1 SGHRS and CDR2 YFSETQ come from the germline V gene.

V is TRBV14 and J is TRBJ2-1; 10 bases align to TRBD2. Trimming took 0 bases from V and 8 from J; bases not matched to a gene: 4. The CDR3 contains 15 residues. CDR1 SGHDN and CDR2 FVKESK come from the germline V gene. Here the CDR3 DNA reads TGTGCCAGCAGCCAAGATCTAGCGGGAGCATATGAGCAGTTCTTC. Translated: CASSQDLAGAYEQFF.

This chain links TRBV28 with TRBJ1-2; TRBD1 might be the D (5 bases). Germline V gene data show CDR1 as MDHEN and CDR2 as SYDVKM. V lost 6 bases and J lost 1, with 21 bases in between. This CDR3 is built from 17 residues. The CDR3 nucleotides read TGTGCCAGCAGCCCTCTAGGGGCGGCGACGTTTAACTATGGCTACACCTTC. As protein: CASSPLGAATFNYGYTF.

As DNA, the CDR3 is TGTGCCAGCAGCGCAAACAGGGTTGGGAGCATTCAGTACTTC. It yields the protein CASSANRVGSIQYF. The chain combines TRBV7-2 with TRBJ2-4, with TRBD1 as a possible D gene (6 bases). V shed 5 bases and J shed 9 bases, with 17 bases lying between them. The germline V gene encodes CDR1 SGHTA and CDR2 FQGNSA. There are 14 residues in the CDR3.

This chain joins TRBV7-9 and TRBJ2-1; the match to TRBD2 covers 11 bases. The CDR3 contains 18 residues. After removal of 1 base from V and 0 bases from J, the junction contained 5 bases not matched to a gene. The germline V gene encodes CDR1 SEHNR and CDR2 FQNEAQ (reference sequence). The DNA of the CDR3 is TGTGCCAGCAGCTTAGGTCCTAGCGGGAGGTTCTCCTACAATGAGCAGTTCTTC. Translated: CASSLGPSGRFSYNEQFF.

The chain employs TRBV18 and TRBJ1-2, with D uncertain. The CDR3 length is 13 residues. CDR1 and CDR2 from the germline V gene are KGHSH and LQKENI. V was shortened by 0 bases and J by 8 bases, with 10 bases between the two germline ends. This CDR3 is CASSPPFGWGYTF. The CDR3 region has the DNA TGTGCCAGCTCACCACCCTTCGGGTGGGGCTACACCTTC.

V gene TRBV14 combines with J gene TRBJ2-4; D possibly corresponds to TRBD2 (5 bases). The CDR3 contains 12 residues. CDR1 SGHDN and CDR2 FVKESK come from the germline V gene. The V end was cut by 5 bases, the J end by 13 bases, with 15 bases between. The CDR3 reads CASSSYEGIQYF. DNA of the CDR3: TGTGCCAGCAGCTCCTACGAGGGCATCCAGTACTTC.

The chain combines TRBV7-3 with TRBJ2-2, with 12 bases identical to TRBD2. V was clipped by 4 bases and J by 3 bases; unmatched bases: 12. The CDR3 has 19 residues. CDR1 is SGHTA and CDR2 is FQGTGA in the germline V gene. CDR3 loop: CASSSVSLAGGMDTGELFF. DNA of the CDR3: TGTGCCAGCAGCTCAGTCAGCCTAGCGGGAGGGATGGACACCGGGGAGCTGTTTTTT.

The V and J genes are TRBV10-1 and TRBJ1-4; D is ambiguous. Germline values: CDR1 WNHNN, CDR2 SYGVQD (reference sequence). This CDR3 is 14 amino acids long. V lost 2 bases to trimming and J lost 8 bases, with 12 bases between them. This chain's CDR3 is CASSEGQNPEKLFF. In DNA, the CDR3 is TGCGCCAGCAGTGAGGGTCAGAATCCGGAAAAACTGTTTTTT.

The gene calls are TRBV7-2 and TRBJ2-3; a possible D gene is TRBD2 (5 bases). V was pared by 3 bases and J by 4 bases, with 8 bases between. There are 13 residues in the CDR3. Germline CDR1 is SGHTA and CDR2 is FQGNSA. Written as DNA, the CDR3 is TGTGCCAGCAGCTTTAAGGGAGCAGATACGCAGTATTTT. This gives the protein CASSFKGADTQYF.

V and J are TRBV24-1 and TRBJ1-2, with D tentatively TRBD1 (6 bases). In germline, CDR1 is KGHDR, CDR2 SFDVKD. The ends were cut back, 4 bases at V and 8 bases at J, with 16 bases in the middle. The CDR3 extends over 14 amino acids. The CDR3 here is CATSDPGAGAGYTF. The CDR3 DNA follows: TGTGCCACCAGTGACCCCGGAGCAGGGGCAGGCTACACCTTC.

CDR3: CASSPGTGNTEAFF. The CDR3 DNA reads TGCGCCAGCAGCCCCGGGACTGGGAACACTGAAGCTTTCTTT. This chain uses TRBV5-1 with TRBJ1-1; possibly TRBD1 for D (5 bases). Germline assignment: CDR1 SGHRS and CDR2 YFSETQ. The CDR3 covers 14 residues. The germline V and J ends were trimmed by 4 bases and 1 base, with 11 bases remaining between them.

The chain combines TRBV11-3 with TRBJ1-2, with 8 bases identical to TRBD1. With V trimmed by 5 bases and J by 3 bases, 8 bases remained unmatched. From germline, CDR1 is SGHNT and CDR2 YENEEA. This CDR3 comprises 15 residues. CDR3 sequence: CASSQDREGDYGYTF. Here the CDR3 DNA reads TGTGCCAGCAGCCAGGACAGGGAGGGGGACTATGGCTACACCTTC.

This clone showed up just a few times. V and J are TRBV4-1 and TRBJ2-7; a possible D gene is TRBD1 (6 bases). Germline V CDR1 and CDR2: MGHRA, YSYEKL. CDR3 length: 16 amino acids. V lost 1 base and J lost 0, with 13 bases in between. CDR3 amino acids: CASSQGMDSNSYEQYF. DNA of the CDR3: TGCGCCAGCAGCCAAGGGATGGACAGCAACTCCTACGAGCAGTACTTC.

The rearrangement joins TRBV2 to TRBJ2-7; 10 nucleotides line up with TRBD1. Germline V gene lookup returns CDR1 SNHLY and CDR2 FYNNEI. The CDR3 is made up of 14 amino acids. The junction had 3 bases not matched to a gene; V was cut back by 6 bases and J by 1 base. The CDR3 region has the DNA TGTGCCAGCAGCGGACAGGGGGTGTCCTACGAGCAGTACTTC. Amino acids: CASSGQGVSYEQYF.

The chain has TRBV2 and TRBJ2-4; D perhaps matches TRBD2 (6 bases). CDR3 size: 15 residues. Trimming left V 7 bases short and J 0 bases short, with 13 bases between. Germline V gene data show CDR1 as SNHLY and CDR2 as FYNNEI. CDR3 nucleotide sequence: TGTGCCAGCATTGAGGGAGGCATAGCCAAAAACATTCAGTACTTC. The encoded protein is CASIEGGIAKNIQYF.

The rearrangement links TRBV5-1 to TRBJ2-7; the D is unclear. The CDR3 runs to 18 residues. The V end was cut by 0 bases, the J end by 2 bases, with 21 bases between. Per the germline V gene, CDR1 is SGHRS and CDR2 is YFSETQ. The CDR3 nucleotides are TGCGCCAGCAGCTTGGGGCTGCTGACTTCGACCCTAACCTACGAGCAGTACTTC. The encoded protein is CASSLGLLTSTLTYEQYF.

The chain couples TRBV24-1 to TRBJ2-1, with 13 bases fitting TRBD2. V dropped 5 bases and J dropped 8; count of bases not matched to a gene: 5. This CDR3 has 15 amino acids. Germline CDR1 reads KGHDR; CDR2 reads SFDVKD. The CDR3 sequence is CATSVGLAGQDEQFF. CDR3 sequence (DNA): TGTGCCACCAGTGTGGGACTAGCGGGACAGGATGAGCAGTTCTTC.

This chain links TRBV3-1 (or the pseudogene TRBV3-2) with TRBJ1-3; possibly TRBD1 for D (5 bases). Germline loops: CDR1 LGHDT, CDR2 YNNKEL (reference sequence). The CDR3 has 15 residues. With 4 bases removed from V and 2 bases from J, the gap between germline ends came to 12 bases. CDR3 in amino acids: CASSPPGGTGNTIYF. The CDR3 DNA reads as TGTGCCAGCAGCCCGCCGGGGGGGACTGGAAACACCATATATTTT.

The chain is built from TRBV28 and TRBJ1-1, with D possibly matching TRBD1 (5 bases). The CDR3 has 11 residues. Trimming removed 8 bases at V and 4 bases at J, with 8 bases between. CDR1 is MDHEN and CDR2 is SYDVKM in the germline V gene. CDR3 in amino acids: CASAGFTEAFF. CDR3 coding DNA: TGTGCCAGCGCAGGGTTCACTGAAGCTTTCTTT. The whole variable domain, filled in from reference TRBV28 and TRBJ1-1, reads DVKVTQSSRYLVKRTGEKVFLECVQDMDHENMFWYRQDPGLGLRLIYFSYDVKMKEKGDIPEGYSVSREKKERFSLILESASTNQTSMYLCASAGFTEAFFGQGTRLTVV.